Presented here are 7 T cell receptor beta chains from one specimen sequenced in a study of blood T cell repertoires in COVID-19. Data came from immunoSEQ multiplex PCR; TCRdb stores just in-frame clones and leaves some out. The data hold about 150,000 clones, with around 79% observed a single time. The sequenced material came from PBMCs or T cells enriched from blood (not recorded which). These receptors all stem from a woman between 70 and 85 years old in a cohort exposed to, infected with or recovered from COVID-19 (not recorded which).

This clone was seen only a few times. This chain links TRBV7-8 with TRBJ1-1; a weak D match, TRBD1 (6 bases). This CDR3 has 15 residues. Germline V lookup: CDR1 SGHVS, CDR2 FQNEAQ. Deletions cut 2 bases from V and 9 bases from J, with 19 bases between. The CDR3 protein is CASSLSSGGGMKAFF. The CDR3 DNA reads TGTGCCAGCAGCTTATCCTCGGGGGGCGGTATGAAAGCTTTCTTT.

This clone is a singleton in its sample. The chain couples TRBV7-2 to TRBJ1-5; unclear D gene. CDR1 is SGHTA, CDR2 FQGNSA, per germline. The CDR3 covers 14 residues. V was cut by 1 base and J by 0 bases, with 4 bases left in between. The CDR3 bases are TGTGCCAGCAGCTTAGATAATAGCAATCAGCCCCAGCATTTT. Translation gives CASSLDNSNQPQHF.

This clone was observed a handful of times. The V call is TRBV24-1, the J call TRBJ1-1; D is unclear. The CDR3 loop spans 15 amino acids. Between the trimmed V and J ends, which lost 2 bases and 1 base, there was a span of 10 bases. From germline, CDR1 is KGHDR and CDR2 SFDVKD. DNA of the CDR3: TGTGCCACCAGTGATTGGAGAGGAGGGAACACTGAAGCTTTCTTT. It specifies CATSDWRGGNTEAFF.

The V gene is TRBV24-1, the J gene TRBJ2-3; TRBD1 agrees at 10 bases. This CDR3 is built from 17 residues. Germline loops: CDR1 KGHDR, CDR2 SFDVKD. The junction had 12 bases not matched to a gene; V was cut back by 4 bases and J by 6 bases. The CDR3: CATSDPLGDRGLDTQYF. The CDR3 DNA reads TGTGCCACCAGTGACCCCCTGGGAGACAGGGGGCTCGATACGCAGTATTTT.

The chain links TRBV28 to TRBJ2-7, with TRBD1 as a possible D gene (5 bases). Trimming removed 7 bases from V and 2 bases from J, with 18 bases in between. The CDR3 has 15 amino acids. Germline lookup yields CDR1 MDHEN and CDR2 SYDVKM. The CDR3 region is CASKAPSRATYEQYF. The CDR3 DNA is TGTGCCAGCAAAGCCCCCAGCAGGGCCACCTACGAGCAGTACTTC.

The CDR3: CSASLWRSGIEADTQYF. The DNA of the CDR3 is TGCAGTGCTAGTCTGTGGCGCAGCGGGATAGAAGCAGATACGCAGTATTTT. The chain has TRBV20-1 and TRBJ2-3; 7 bases map to TRBD2. Losses at the gene ends were 3 bases for V and 4 bases for J; bases not matched to a gene: 16. The CDR3 length is 17 residues. Per germline, CDR1 DFQATT and CDR2 SNEGSKA (reference sequence).

In its sample, this clone was seen once. The chain has TRBV28 and TRBJ1-2, with no clear D. Trimming cost V 1 base and J 5 bases, with 5 bases left between them. Looked up from germline, CDR1 is MDHEN and CDR2 is SYDVKM. This CDR3 has 12 residues. CDR3 nucleotides: TGTGCCAGCAGTTTATCCGCGTATGGCTACACCTTC. Amino acids: CASSLSAYGYTF.